Described below is a single T cell receptor (beta chain) sequence and its context. These data are taken from a study of CXCR3-negative and CXCR3-positive naive CD8 T cells. Germline CDR1 and CDR2: LGHNA and YSLEER. CDR3 length: 14 residues. The libraries of TRB cDNA were prepared using 5' RACE with UMI labels. TCRdb reanalyzed the 5' RACE reads and collapses them to one entry per CDR3 protein, without DNA. The sample features under 75,000 distinct CDR3 sequences, with 3.5% to 5.5% in its top ten. Investigators sorted each CD8+ T cell subset in triplicate, taking hundreds of thousands of cells each time. By phenotype, naive CD8+ T cells were CD45RO-CCR7+CD27+CD95-.

Sequenced sample: naive CXCR3- CD8+ T cells from blood. Specified subset: CD45RO-CCR7+CD27+CD95- naive CD8+ T cells lacking CXCR3 (TNR3-). The receptor comes from a human donor in good health. Some clones in this sample may be carry-over from other donors' samples. V usage is TRBV4-3 and J usage is TRBJ2-7; TCRdb returns TRBD2, unconfirmable since there is no DNA. The CDR3 here is CASSPGTPNYEQYF.